The rows below give T cell receptor beta chains drawn from one sample of a study of T cells in Graves' hyperthyroidism and ophthalmopathy. Each CDR3 protein gets one entry after TCRdb re-called the multiplex PCR reads with MiXCR. This table has about 640,000 distinct CDR3 sequences, less than 25% appearing once. The sample taken for sequencing was blood. The receptors originated from a man aged 30 to 45 with Graves' ophthalmopathy. Each CDR3 is given with its conserved first and last residue.

j_call v_call cdr3_aa
TRBJ1-5 TRBV27 CASSFGLAEPQHF
TRBJ2-1 TRBV18 CASSPDKTSYNEQFF
TRBJ2-1 TRBV10-3 CAISDDGGGGSYNEQFF
TRBJ2-5 TRBV12-3/TRBV12-4 CASSLVGKETQYF
TRBJ2-1 TRBV2 CASSEGWGTKNNEQFF
TRBJ1-1 TRBV12-5 CASGLGGGEAAEAFF
TRBJ2-1 TRBV11-1 CASSRLAGGPTYNEQFF
TRBJ2-7 TRBV19 CASTTIGGYEQYF
TRBJ2-3 TRBV6-1 CASSEIGSLTDTQYF
TRBJ1-4 TRBV13 CASSLDGAANEKLFF
TRBJ1-1 TRBV6-1 CASSSGIDTMNTEAFF
TRBJ2-5 TRBV20-1 CSARELAGVETQYF
TRBJ2-1 TRBV7-6 CASSLPGDVNEQFF
TRBJ1-1 TRBV6-6 CASSYSDLSTEAFF
TRBJ2-7 TRBV28 CASSNYRGLYEQYF
TRBJ2-7 TRBV4-1 CASSQGHRCWSEQYF
TRBJ2-1 TRBV20-1 CSASRLAGLSYNEQFF
TRBJ2-7 TRBV6-1 CASSGPGQGIYEQYF
TRBJ2-7 TRBV11-1 CASSLAGTGEYEQYF
TRBJ2-7 TRBV2 CASSRDGTQSYEQYF
TRBJ1-1 TRBV28 CASRGGPPGDPGAFF
TRBJ2-2 TRBV11-2 CASSLTGDTGELFF
TRBJ2-2 TRBV20-1 CSARGSATGELFF
TRBJ2-7 TRBV5-1 CASSPGTSGVSKEQYF
TRBJ1-2 TRBV4-1 CASSPETGDYGYTF
TRBJ2-1 TRBV20-1 CSARTGTRGDNEQFF